The next 26 T cell receptor beta chains were all read from a single sample in a study of OX40 agonist ivuxolimab in advanced cancers. The table came from immunoSEQ multiplex PCR; TCRdb's copy has only in-frame clones and leaves some out. The data show 64,000 or so clones, roughly four fifths seen once. Here the sequenced sample was CD4+ or CD8+ T cells sorted from blood, taken in a trial of the OX40 agonist ivuxolimab. These receptors came from an adult with an advanced solid tumor such as melanoma, head and neck, liver or kidney cancer.

The V gene is TRBV10-2, the J gene TRBJ1-3; the D is unclear. The CDR3 spans 14 residues. Trimming removed 3 bases from V and 2 bases from J, with 8 bases in between. Germline V CDR1 and CDR2: WSHSY, SAAADI. The CDR3 DNA reads as TGCGCCAGCAGTGAAGGAGGGCCTGGAAACACCATATATTTT. Encoded protein: CASSEGGPGNTIYF.

This rearrangement joins TRBV5-1 to TRBJ2-1; D not resolved. CDR1 SGHRS and CDR2 YFSETQ come from the germline V gene. V was pared by 2 bases and J by 0 bases, with 9 bases between. CDR3 length: 15 amino acids. This CDR3 is CASSFSDSSYNEQFF. The CDR3 DNA is TGCGCCAGCAGCTTTTCGGATAGCTCCTACAATGAGCAGTTCTTC.

This clone was counted only a few times. The chain links TRBV2 to TRBJ2-5; D unresolved. Germline-derived CDR1 and CDR2 are SNHLY and FYNNEI. CDR3 length equals 14 residues. V was pared by 3 bases and J by 0 bases, with 8 bases between. CDR3 residues: CASSDQQNQETQYF. The CDR3 DNA reads TGTGCCAGCAGTGATCAGCAAAACCAAGAGACCCAGTACTTC.

The V call is TRBV6-1, the J call TRBJ1-2, with TRBD1 matching over 8 bases. Trimming at V came to 3 bases and at J to 4 bases, leaving 4 bases not matched to a gene. In germline, CDR1 is MNHNS, CDR2 SASEGT. The CDR3 runs to 14 residues. CDR3: CASSEDRAFYGYTF. In DNA form, the CDR3 reads TGTGCCAGCAGTGAGGACAGGGCGTTCTATGGCTACACCTTC.

This rearrangement joins TRBV6-6 to TRBJ2-3; D perhaps matches TRBD1 (7 bases). V was cut by 5 bases and J by 3 bases, with 15 bases left in between. This CDR3 has 15 residues. Looked up from germline, CDR1 is MNHNY and CDR2 is SVGAGI (reference sequence). CDR3 amino acids: CASSPAGGLTDTQYF. As DNA, the CDR3 is TGTGCCAGCAGTCCCGCAGGGGGGCTGACAGATACGCAGTATTTT.

This rearrangement joins TRBV4-1 to TRBJ2-7; D is possibly TRBD1 or TRBD2 (5 bases each). The CDR3 length is 15 residues. The V and J ends lost 2 bases and 3 bases respectively, with 14 bases between them. Germline lookup yields CDR1 MGHRA and CDR2 YSYEKL. CDR3 sequence (DNA): TGCGCCAGCAGCCAATCCGAAGGGGACCGCTACGAGCAGTACTTC. It translates to CASSQSEGDRYEQYF.

The chain couples TRBV6-6 to TRBJ2-7, with D uncertain. CDR1 is MNHNY, CDR2 SVGAGI, per germline (reference sequence). Deletions cut 6 bases from V and 5 bases from J, with 8 bases between. CDR3 size: 11 residues. CDR3 sequence: CASRDRHEQYF. The DNA of the CDR3 is TGTGCCAGCAGAGACCGTCACGAGCAGTACTTC.

The chain carries TRBV5-1 and TRBJ2-6; 8 nucleotides agree with TRBD1. Germline V CDR1 and CDR2: SGHRS, YFSETQ. The J segment lost 0 bases and the V segment lost 3 bases, leaving 5 bases of the junction unmatched. This CDR3 region has 17 residues. The CDR3 sequence is CASSWDRTHSGANVLTF. CDR3 DNA: TGCGCCAGCAGCTGGGACAGGACCCACTCTGGGGCCAACGTCCTGACTTTC. Full variable domain (rest looked up from reference TRBV5-1 and TRBJ2-6): KAGVTQTPRYLIKTRGQQVTLSCSPISGHRSVSWYQQTPGQGLQFLFEYFSETQRNKGNFPGRFSGRQFSNSRSEMNVSTLELGDSALYLCASSWDRTHSGANVLTFGAGSRLTVL.

This clone has a count of ten or more. This chain uses TRBV18 with TRBJ1-5; D unclear. Per the germline V gene, CDR1 is KGHSH and CDR2 is LQKENI. This CDR3 spans 15 amino acids. The V gene lost 3 bases and the J gene lost 4 bases, with 13 bases spanning the gap. The CDR3 here is CASSPRAGKNQPQHF. The CDR3 DNA follows: TGTGCCAGCTCACCCCGGGCAGGAAAAAATCAGCCCCAGCATTTT.

The CDR3 nucleotides read TGTGCCAGCAGTCTCGATTACCAAGAGACCCAGTACTTC. As protein: CASSLDYQETQYF. The chain joins TRBV6-1 to TRBJ2-5; the D is unclear. Trimming left V 5 bases short and J 0 bases short, with 7 bases between. This CDR3 has 13 amino acids. CDR1 and CDR2 (germline): MNHNS, SASEGT.

This chain joins TRBV5-1 and TRBJ2-2; 10 bases agree with TRBD1. Trimming at V came to 0 bases and at J to 5 bases, leaving 1 base not matched to a gene. The CDR3 sequence is 15 residues long. Germline loops: CDR1 SGHRS, CDR2 YFSETQ. The CDR3 loop is CASSLADRGTGELFF. CDR3 sequence (DNA): TGCGCCAGCAGCTTGGCGGACAGGGGGACCGGGGAGCTGTTTTTT.

This clone came up a few times. V and J are TRBV19 and TRBJ2-1, with 8 bases fitting TRBD2. Unmatched junction bases numbered 5, after V lost 7 bases and J lost 0 bases. Germline CDR1 LNHDA, CDR2 SQIVND (reference sequence). This CDR3 spans 15 amino acids. The CDR3 loop is CASNAGGSSYNEQFF. DNA of the CDR3: TGTGCCAGTAATGCGGGGGGCAGCTCCTACAATGAGCAGTTCTTC. Full variable domain (rest looked up from reference TRBV19 and TRBJ2-1): DGGITQSPKYLFRKEGQNVTLSCEQNLNHDAMYWYRQDPGQGLRLIYYSQIVNDFQKGDIAEGYSVSREKKESFPLTVTSAQKNPTAFYLCASNAGGSSYNEQFFGPGTRLTVL.

The chain has TRBV9 and TRBJ2-1; 10 bases are a match to TRBD2. The CDR3 runs to 15 residues. Germline V gene sequence: CDR1 SGDLS, CDR2 YYNGEE. Losses at the gene ends were 3 bases for V and 10 bases for J; bases not matched to a gene: 10. The CDR3 reads CASSGSSGGLTEQFF. The CDR3 coding sequence is TGTGCCAGCAGCGGTAGTAGCGGGGGGCTTACGGAGCAGTTCTTC.

V is TRBV7-9 and J is TRBJ2-3; a weak D match, TRBD2 (5 bases). Germline lookup yields CDR1 SEHNR and CDR2 FQNEAQ (reference sequence). The CDR3 runs 13 residues. Trimming shortened V by 4 bases and J by 3 bases, and 8 bases separated the two germline ends. The CDR3 nucleotides are TGTGCCAGCAGCTCATCGGGGACAGATACGCAGTATTTT. This encodes CASSSSGTDTQYF.

The V call is TRBV19, the J call TRBJ1-3, with a weak D call TRBD1 (5 bases). The CDR3 length is 13 residues. V dropped 8 bases and J dropped 2 bases, with 10 bases sitting between them. Germline V gene sequence: CDR1 LNHDA, CDR2 SQIVND (reference sequence). This chain's CDR3 is CASGRGAGNTIYF. DNA of the CDR3: TGTGCCAGTGGCCGAGGGGCTGGAAACACCATATATTTT.

V and J are TRBV5-1 and TRBJ2-1, with TRBD2 matching over 12 bases. CDR1 is SGHRS and CDR2 is YFSETQ in the germline V gene. The CDR3 spans 14 residues. V lost 6 bases to trimming and J lost 5 bases; unmatched junction nucleotides: 3. In DNA, the CDR3 is TGCGCCAGCAAACGACTAGCGGGAGACAATGAGCAGTTCTTC. Translating it yields CASKRLAGDNEQFF.

This clone was observed a handful of times. The chain links TRBV6-1 to TRBJ1-2; D is unresolved. Per germline, CDR1 MNHNS and CDR2 SASEGT. The CDR3 is 14 residues long. V dropped 4 bases and J dropped 6 bases, with 15 bases sitting between them. The CDR3 loop reads CASSVRGVLHGYTF. The CDR3 coding sequence is TGTGCCAGCAGTGTCCGCGGGGTTCTCCATGGCTACACCTTC.

This clone was detected only a few times. This chain joins TRBV11-2 and TRBJ1-2; D might be TRBD1 (6 bases). V was cut by 5 bases and J by 5 bases, with 15 bases left in between. Germline CDR1 and CDR2: SGHAT and FQNNGV. The CDR3 covers 14 residues. The CDR3 region is CASSPVGGAYGYTF. The CDR3 DNA is TGTGCCAGCAGCCCAGTCGGGGGCGCTTATGGCTACACCTTC.

This chain connects TRBV5-1 to TRBJ1-2; D gene unclear. V lost 4 bases to trimming and J lost 4 bases, with 14 bases between them. Germline CDR1 is SGHRS and CDR2 is YFSETQ. CDR3 length equals 14 residues. The CDR3, as DNA: TGCGCCAGCAGCCCAAGGCCCCAACTCTATGGCTACACCTTC. Its translation is CASSPRPQLYGYTF.

The rearrangement joins TRBV11-2 to TRBJ2-7, with 9 bases matching TRBD2. Germline loops: CDR1 SGHAT, CDR2 FQNNGV. The CDR3 is 15 amino acids. Trimming cost V 4 bases and J 2 bases; bases outside gene matches: 6. The DNA of the CDR3 is TGTGCCAGCAGCTCCTCTAGCGGGGAAGCCTACGAGCAGTACTTC. Amino acid sequence: CASSSSSGEAYEQYF.

This chain links TRBV5-1 with TRBJ1-2, with 7 bases fitting TRBD1. The trim removed 0 bases at V and 4 bases at J, leaving 9 bases unmatched. CDR1 and CDR2 from the germline V gene are SGHRS and YFSETQ. The CDR3 extends over 16 amino acids. CDR3 protein: CASSLEVAGGIYGYTF. CDR3 bases: TGCGCCAGCAGCTTGGAGGTGGCAGGGGGAATCTATGGCTACACCTTC.

The chain couples TRBV5-6 to TRBJ2-2; D is perhaps TRBD2 (5 bases). Deletions cut 2 bases from V and 1 base from J, with 12 bases between. The CDR3 is 16 amino acids. Germline V gene lookup returns CDR1 SGHDT and CDR2 YYEEEE. The CDR3 DNA is TGTGCCAGCAGCTTCTTCTTCCGGGAGAACACCGGGGAGCTGTTTTTT. Translated, it gives CASSFFFRENTGELFF. Combining the CDR3 with reference TRBV5-6 and TRBJ2-2 gives the whole variable domain DAGVTQSPTHLIKTRGQQVTLRCSPKSGHDTVSWYQQALGQGPQFIFQYYEEEERQRGNFPDRFSGHQFPNYSSELNVNALLLGDSALYLCASSFFFRENTGELFFGEGSRLTVL.

This rearrangement joins TRBV5-1 to TRBJ2-7; possibly TRBD1 for D (6 bases). Between the trimmed V and J ends, which lost 2 bases and 7 bases, there was a span of 7 bases. The CDR3 contains 11 residues. The germline gives CDR1 SGHRS, CDR2 YFSETQ. CDR3 nucleotides: TGCGCCAGCAGCTTCCAGGGGGAGCAGTACTTC. Its translation is CASSFQGEQYF.

The V and J genes are TRBV6-4 and TRBJ1-1, with D tentatively TRBD1 (6 bases). Germline V gives CDR1 MRHNA, CDR2 SNTAGT. The V end lost 6 bases, the J end lost 6 bases, and 20 bases lay between the germline ends. This CDR3 comprises 15 residues. The CDR3 is CASSPLPGGGSEAFF. CDR3 DNA sequence: TGTGCCAGCAGCCCCCTACCGGGGGGCGGTTCTGAAGCTTTCTTT.

The CDR3 loop is CASSPRVATDTQYF. CDR3 nucleotide sequence: TGTGCCAGCAGCCCGCGGGTAGCGACAGATACGCAGTATTTT. This sequence joins TRBV7-2 and TRBJ2-3, with TRBD2 as a possible D gene (5 bases). Trimming pared 5 bases from V and 3 bases from J, leaving 12 bases between. CDR1 SGHTA and CDR2 FQGNSA come from the germline V gene. This CDR3 has 14 residues. Drawing the rest from reference TRBV7-2 and TRBJ2-3, the complete variable domain is GAGVSQSPSNKVTEKGKDVELRCDPISGHTALYWYRQSLGQGLEFLIYFQGNSAPDKSGLPSDRFSAERTGGSVSTLTIQRTQQEDSAVYLCASSPRVATDTQYFGPGTRLTVL.

This clone has only a few counts. This sequence joins TRBV9 and TRBJ1-5; D not resolved. The germline CDR1 and CDR2 sequences are SGDLS and YYNGEE. The CDR3 runs 13 residues. Trimming pared 0 bases from V and 5 bases from J, leaving 6 bases between. The CDR3 DNA follows: TGTGCCAGCAGCGTAGGGGAGCATCAGCCCCAGCATTTT. Protein: CASSVGEHQPQHF.